This T cell receptor beta chain originates from a study of early T cells in non-severe SARS-CoV-2 infection (dated by TCRdb to the early 2020s). With regard to the full study: TCR sequencing used bulk RNA from unsorted whole blood, so alpha and beta chains could not be paired.

From the germline V gene, CDR1 is MNHEY and CDR2 is SVGEGT. V loses 2 bases, J loses 2 bases, and the germline ends lie 14 bases apart. Reading from cysteine to phenylalanine, the CDR3 counts 16 amino acids. The sequence is cut down to CDR3 DNA, 48 bases in frame from base 1. Overall study results and their limits: VDJdb matching was skewed toward anti-spike CD8 responses and likely underestimated virus-specific expansions by missing private and CD4 specificities.

Libraries were constructed by 5' RACE. TCRdb records NextSeq 500 as the sequencer. Unique molecular identifiers were attached to individual cDNA molecules in the TCR library protocol so that sequencing error and PCR bias could be corrected. Both TCR alpha and beta chains were sequenced, and tight co-correlation was observed between alpha and beta sequence abundances in each sample. Under the source paper's analysis protocol: V gene, J gene and CDR3 annotation of TCR sequences was performed with Decombinator V4. TCRs were defined as expanded if a significant change between any two time points was detected under a Poisson model with p below 0.0001. TCR abundances were normalised to the total number of TCRs sequenced in each sample and reported as counts per million. MAIT TCRs were defined by TRAV1-2 paired with TRAJ12, TRAJ20 or TRAJ33, and iNKT TCRs by TRAV10 paired with TRAJ18. VDJdb, accessed 1 November 2021, was searched for CMV, EBV and SARS-CoV-2 annotated TCRs, with TCRs annotated for multiple antigens excluded. Using fastp trimming at Q25 and MiXCR clonotype assembly, TCRdb reanalyzed the public sequencing data and kept in-frame beta chains. Each CDR3 protein appears once, grouped with its most common genes and DNA. The V and J calls reflect TCRdb's pipeline rather than the authors' work. The table for this sample lists some 89,000 distinct CDR3 sequences; more than 9.5% of them were counted only once. The ten largest account for roughly 4.5% of the sample.

A case-control design nested within a healthcare worker cohort in London, UK, was used, with weekly nasopharyngeal swab PCR tests and blood sampling performed. Between 23 and 31 March 2020, the week of the UK lockdown, healthcare workers were enrolled and then followed up weekly for as long as 16 weeks. As for this clonotype: Its cognate antigen has yet to be identified. Per-nucleotide qualities are absent, and no much larger clonotype sits a single base away.

The specimen was whole blood, collected at baseline. The TCR was taken from an adult who was a healthcare worker with PCR-confirmed SARS-CoV-2 infection or an uninfected control (not recorded which). The rearrangement joined TRBV6-2 or TRBV6-3 to TRBJ2-3; the D gene is possibly TRBD2, with 5 bases matching. The DNA sequence is given as TGTGCCAGCAGTTACCTCCGCGGAGGCCTCACAGATACGCAGTATTTT. This is translated as CASSYLRGGLTDTQYF.